This T cell receptor (beta chain) was identified in a study of blood T cells in healthy people across ages. A sample-barcoded 5' primer and a J-beta primer mix were used in a second PCR of roughly 7 to 11 cycles. TCRdb used MiXCR to reprocess the 5' RACE reads, holding one entry per CDR3 protein. Of about 1 million distinct CDR3 sequences in the sample, 35% to 55% were seen once. Study-level results: There were more naive CD4+ cells and higher diversity in long-lived donors than in aged donors.

The CDR3 spans 13 residues. Germline CDR1 SQVTM, CDR2 ANQGSEA. V dropped 0 bases and J dropped 8 bases, with 12 bases sitting between them. About this clonotype: Its matching antigen is unknown.

The V gene is TRBV29-1, the J gene TRBJ2-3; D remains unclear. Source material: blood. The receptor was isolated from a woman in her sixties or seventies in good health. CDR3 sequence (DNA): TGCAGCGTTGAAGATCCCCCCCCAGTTACGCAGTATTTT. Protein sequence: CSVEDPPPVTQYF.